These T cell receptor beta chains were read from a single sample in a study of shared clonotypes between healthy human individuals. Method: immunoSEQ multiplex PCR; TCRdb's copy keeps in-frame clones and lacks some. This sample has 650,000 to 750,000 clones, with more than 70% found just once. Input material: memory CD4+ T cells sorted from blood. The receptors derive from a woman aged 30 to 39 in good health. Both conserved end residues are part of each CDR3. Fields, in order: J gene, V gene, CDR3 protein.

TRBJ1-5 | TRBV2 | CASSPIHTRQPQHF
TRBJ1-2 | TRBV11-2 | CASSPISDRQYGYTF
TRBJ2-1 | TRBV4-1 | CASSQPTRHNEQFF
TRBJ1-1 | TRBV10-3 | CAISEYRPVVLNTEAFF
TRBJ2-7 | TRBV4-1 | CASSPRWGKGYEQYF
TRBJ2-5 | TRBV9 | CASSGLAGVGQETQYF
TRBJ2-1 | TRBV19 | CASSFRSNLAKHNEQFF
TRBJ1-2 | TRBV28 | CASQEGAMGYTF
TRBJ1-2 | TRBV28 | CASTTTQGANYGYTF
TRBJ1-1 | TRBV6-1 | CASSEGGQLNTEAFF